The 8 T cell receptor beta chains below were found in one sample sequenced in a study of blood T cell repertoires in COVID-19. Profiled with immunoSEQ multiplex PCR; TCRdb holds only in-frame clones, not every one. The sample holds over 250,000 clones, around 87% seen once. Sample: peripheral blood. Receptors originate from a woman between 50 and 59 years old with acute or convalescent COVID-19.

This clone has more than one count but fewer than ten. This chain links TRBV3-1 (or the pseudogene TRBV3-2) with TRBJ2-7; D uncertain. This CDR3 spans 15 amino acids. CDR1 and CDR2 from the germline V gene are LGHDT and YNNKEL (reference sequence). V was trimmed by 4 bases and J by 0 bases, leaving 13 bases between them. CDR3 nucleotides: TGTGCCAGCAGCCCCCTCCTAGGAAGCTCCTACGAGCAGTACTTC. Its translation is CASSPLLGSSYEQYF.

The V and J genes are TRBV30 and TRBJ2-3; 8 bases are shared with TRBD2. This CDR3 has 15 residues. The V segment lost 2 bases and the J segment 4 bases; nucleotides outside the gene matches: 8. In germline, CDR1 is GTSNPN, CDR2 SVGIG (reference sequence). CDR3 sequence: CAWSFGSGAADTQYF. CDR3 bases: TGTGCCTGGAGTTTCGGTAGCGGGGCAGCAGATACGCAGTATTTT.

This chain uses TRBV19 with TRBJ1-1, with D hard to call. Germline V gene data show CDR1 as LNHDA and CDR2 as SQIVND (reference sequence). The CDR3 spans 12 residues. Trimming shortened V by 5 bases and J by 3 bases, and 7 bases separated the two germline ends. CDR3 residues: CASSDEDTEAFF. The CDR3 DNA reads TGTGCCAGTAGTGACGAGGACACTGAAGCTTTCTTT.

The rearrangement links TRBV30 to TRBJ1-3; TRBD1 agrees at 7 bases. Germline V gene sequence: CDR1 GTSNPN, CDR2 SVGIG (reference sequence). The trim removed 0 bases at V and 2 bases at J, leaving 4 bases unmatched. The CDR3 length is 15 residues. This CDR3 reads CAWSVQGGAGNTIYF. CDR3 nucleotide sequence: TGTGCCTGGAGTGTACAAGGGGGCGCTGGAAACACCATATATTTT.

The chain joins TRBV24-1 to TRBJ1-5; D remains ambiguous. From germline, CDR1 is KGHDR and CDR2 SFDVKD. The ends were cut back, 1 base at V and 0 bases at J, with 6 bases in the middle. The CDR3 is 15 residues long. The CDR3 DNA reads TGTGCCACCAGTGATTTATCGGGTAGCAATCAGCCCCAGCATTTT. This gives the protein CATSDLSGSNQPQHF.

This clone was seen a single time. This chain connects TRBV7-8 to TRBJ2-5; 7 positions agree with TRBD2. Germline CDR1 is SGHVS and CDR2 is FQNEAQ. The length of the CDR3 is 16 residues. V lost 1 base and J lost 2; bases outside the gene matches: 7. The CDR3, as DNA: TGTGCCAGCAGCTTAGTTACGGCGCGGGGGCAAGAGACCCAGTACTTC. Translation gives CASSLVTARGQETQYF.

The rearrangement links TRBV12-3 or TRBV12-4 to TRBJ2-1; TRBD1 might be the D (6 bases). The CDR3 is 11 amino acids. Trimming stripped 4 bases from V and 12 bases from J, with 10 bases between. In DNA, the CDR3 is TGTGCCAGCAGTTCCAGGGGAAGGCAGTTCTTC. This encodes CASSSRGRQFF.

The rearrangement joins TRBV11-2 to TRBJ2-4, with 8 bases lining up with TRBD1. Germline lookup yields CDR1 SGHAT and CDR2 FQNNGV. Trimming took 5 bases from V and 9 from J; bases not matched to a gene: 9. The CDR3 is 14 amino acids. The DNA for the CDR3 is TGTGCCAGCAGCCTCCTGGACAGGGTGGGCATTCAGTACTTC. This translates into CASSLLDRVGIQYF. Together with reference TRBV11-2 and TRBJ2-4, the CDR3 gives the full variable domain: EAGVAQSPRYKIIEKRQSVAFWCNPISGHATLYWYQQILGQGPKLLIQFQNNGVVDDSQLPKDRFSAERLKGVDSTLKIQPAKLEDSAVYLCASSLLDRVGIQYFGAGTRLSVL.